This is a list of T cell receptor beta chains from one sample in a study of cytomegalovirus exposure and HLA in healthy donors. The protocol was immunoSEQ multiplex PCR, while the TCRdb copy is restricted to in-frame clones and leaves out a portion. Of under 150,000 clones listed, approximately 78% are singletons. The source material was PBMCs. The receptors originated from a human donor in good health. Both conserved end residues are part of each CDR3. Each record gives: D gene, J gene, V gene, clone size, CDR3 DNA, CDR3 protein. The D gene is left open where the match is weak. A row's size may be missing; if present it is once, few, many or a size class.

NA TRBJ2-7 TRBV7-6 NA TGTGCCAGCAGCTTATTCTCCCTATCTTCGGGGGGCCAATACGAGCAGTACTTC CASSLFSLSSGGQYEQYF
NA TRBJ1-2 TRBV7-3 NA TGTGCCAGCAGCTTAACGGCGGGGGCTGGGGGCTACACCTTC CASSLTAGAGGYTF
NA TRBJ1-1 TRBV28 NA TGTGCCAGCAGTTCCCTGGCGTCGGGGACTGAAGCTTTCTTT CASSSLASGTEAFF
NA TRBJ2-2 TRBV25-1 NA TGTGCCACCCAGGGCGGGACAGCCAACACCGGGGAGCTGTTTTTT CATQGGTANTGELFF
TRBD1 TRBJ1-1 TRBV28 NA TGTGCCAGCAGCGTTGGACAGGGGGTCAACACTGAAGCTTTCTTT CASSVGQGVNTEAFF
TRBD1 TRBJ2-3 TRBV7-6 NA TGTGCCAGCAGCCCGACAGGGCAGGATCGAGATACGCAGTATTTT CASSPTGQDRDTQYF
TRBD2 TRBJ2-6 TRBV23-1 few TGCGCCAGCAGTCTTTGGGGGGGTACTGGGGCCAACGTCCTGACTTTC CASSLWGGTGANVLTF
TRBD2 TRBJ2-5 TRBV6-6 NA TGTGCCAGCAGCCCCTGGGCGGGGGAGCAAGAGACCCAGTACTTC CASSPWAGEQETQYF
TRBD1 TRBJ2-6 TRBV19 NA TGTGCCAGTAGTATCAATGCGGGACAGGGGACCGGATCTGGGGCCAACGTCCTGACTTTC CASSINAGQGTGSGANVLTF
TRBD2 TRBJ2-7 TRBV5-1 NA TGCGCCAGCAGCGCCGGACTAGCGGCCAACTACGAGCAGTACTTC CASSAGLAANYEQYF
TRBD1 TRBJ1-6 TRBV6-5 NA TGTGCCAGCAGTTACGAACAGGGGGCAGGGTCACCCCTCCACTTT CASSYEQGAGSPLHF
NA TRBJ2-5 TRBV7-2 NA TGTGCCAGCAGCTTAGAGCGGGAGACCCAGTACTTC CASSLERETQYF
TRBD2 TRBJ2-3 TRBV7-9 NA TGTGCCAGCAGCTCGACTGATAGCGGGGGGGCCTCCACAGATACGCAGTATTTT CASSSTDSGGASTDTQYF
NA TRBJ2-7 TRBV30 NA TGTGCCTGGAGTGTGGAGACAGCAGCCTACGAGCAGTACTTC CAWSVETAAYEQYF
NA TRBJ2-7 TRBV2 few TGTGCCAGCAGTCACCCATGGACTGTTTACGAGCAGTACTTC CASSHPWTVYEQYF
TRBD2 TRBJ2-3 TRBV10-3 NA TGTGCCATCAGTGAGTCCCGACTAGCGGGAGTAGATACGCAGTATTTT CAISESRLAGVDTQYF
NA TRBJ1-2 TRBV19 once TGTGCCAGTAGTAATGAGGGAAGAGCTAACTATGGCTACACCTTC CASSNEGRANYGYTF
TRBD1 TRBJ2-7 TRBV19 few TGTGCCAGTAGCCTAACCGGGACAGGGAGCTACGAGCAGTACTTC CASSLTGTGSYEQYF
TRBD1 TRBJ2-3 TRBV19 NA TGTGCCAGTAGTCCGCTGAGGGACAGGGGCAGAGATACGCAGTATTTT CASSPLRDRGRDTQYF
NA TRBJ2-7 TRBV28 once TGTGCCAGCAGTTTAACCCTGGGCCGGTCCTACGAGCAGTACTTC CASSLTLGRSYEQYF
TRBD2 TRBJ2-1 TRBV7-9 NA TGTGCCAGCAGCTTCGCGACTAGCGGATCCTACAATGAGCAGTTCTTC CASSFATSGSYNEQFF
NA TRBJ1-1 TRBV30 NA TGTGCCTGGAGATACGATTCCTATACTGAAGCTTTCTTT CAWRYDSYTEAFF
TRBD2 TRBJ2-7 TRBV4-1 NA TGCGCCAGCAGCCAGAGGACTAGCGGGAACGAGCAGTACTTC CASSQRTSGNEQYF
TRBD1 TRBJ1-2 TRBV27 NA TGTGCCAGCAGGCCACTCGGGACAGGGGGCGGCTACACCTTC CASRPLGTGGGYTF
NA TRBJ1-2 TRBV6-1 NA TGTGCCAGCAGTGAAGCCCTTTCAAGTGCACTTTATGGCTACACCTTC CASSEALSSALYGYTF
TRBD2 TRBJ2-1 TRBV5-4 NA TGTGCCAGCAGCTTGGCGTCCATAGCGGGAAGGGGGGATGAGCAGTTCTTC CASSLASIAGRGDEQFF
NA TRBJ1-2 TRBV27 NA TGTGCCAGCAGTCCTGGGGAGGCAAGGAATGGCTACACCTTC CASSPGEARNGYTF
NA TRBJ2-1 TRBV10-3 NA TGTGCCATCAGTGACCCTAGCGACAGCTCCTACAATGAGCAGTTCTTC CAISDPSDSSYNEQFF
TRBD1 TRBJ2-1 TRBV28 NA TGTGCCAGCAGTAGAATGGGACAGGGCGACAATGAGCAGTTCTTC CASSRMGQGDNEQFF